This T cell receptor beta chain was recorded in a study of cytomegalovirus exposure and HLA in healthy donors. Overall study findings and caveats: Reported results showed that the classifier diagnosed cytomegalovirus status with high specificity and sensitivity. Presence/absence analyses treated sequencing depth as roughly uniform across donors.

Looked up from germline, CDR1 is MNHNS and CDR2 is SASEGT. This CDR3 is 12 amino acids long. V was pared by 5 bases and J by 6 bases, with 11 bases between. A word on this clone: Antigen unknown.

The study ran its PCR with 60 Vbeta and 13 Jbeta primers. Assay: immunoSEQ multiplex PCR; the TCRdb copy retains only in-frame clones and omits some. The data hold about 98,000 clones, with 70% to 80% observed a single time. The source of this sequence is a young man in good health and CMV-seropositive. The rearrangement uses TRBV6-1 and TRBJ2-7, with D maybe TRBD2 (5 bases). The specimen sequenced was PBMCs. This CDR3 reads CASSNLAVEQYF. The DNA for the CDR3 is TGTGCCAGCAGTAACCTAGCCGTCGAGCAGTACTTC.